Each of the 23 T cell receptor beta chains below was sequenced from the same sample in a study of T-cell reconstitution after alpha-beta-depleted transplantation in children. Overall study findings and caveats: Most T-cell counts and diversity one year after the transplant came from T cells that were newly produced.

Molecular barcoding with unique molecular identifiers was used for the TCRbeta library. TCRdb recomputed calls from the PCR reads with MiXCR, one row per CDR3 protein. The sample yields hundreds of thousands of distinct CDR3 sequences, almost 8% seen once. For these TCRs, the target antigens are not known. Specimen: peripheral blood, collected 360 days after TCRalphabeta/CD19-depleted stem cell transplant. The receptors stem from a female patient aged 2-15 years who had a stem cell transplant for Fanconi anemia, so the T cells may come from the graft donor.

This clonotype has at least ten counts. This rearrangement joins TRBV12-3 or TRBV12-4 to TRBJ2-7; D may be TRBD1 (5 bases). CDR3 length equals 14 residues. V lost 2 bases to trimming and J lost 3 bases, with 11 bases between them. The CDR3, as DNA: TGTGCCAGCAGTTTACTTGCCAGGGACTACGAGCAGTACTTC. It codes for CASSLLARDYEQYF.

This clonotype turned up a few times. This rearrangement joins TRBV7-8 to TRBJ2-7, with D possibly being TRBD2 (5 bases). The germline V gene encodes CDR1 SGHVS and CDR2 FQNEAQ. Trimming left V 5 bases short and J 6 bases short, with 11 bases between. The CDR3 has 12 amino acids. The CDR3: CASSTGILEQYF. CDR3 nucleotide sequence: TGTGCCAGCAGCACCGGGATTCTCGAGCAGTACTTC.

This clonotype was observed many times. The chain has TRBV12-3 or TRBV12-4 and TRBJ2-1; possibly TRBD2 for D (6 bases). This CDR3 comprises 13 residues. V lost 3 bases to trimming and J lost 5 bases, with 8 bases between them. The chain's CDR3 is CASSLRLDNEQFF. CDR3 in DNA: TGTGCCAGCAGTTTGAGACTAGACAATGAGCAGTTCTTC.

J is TRBJ2-2 and V is TRBV12-3 or TRBV12-4; D is unresolved. This CDR3 has 14 residues. Trimming shortened V by 2 bases and J by 5 bases, and 9 bases separated the two germline ends. CDR3 region: CASSLNRVTGELFF. CDR3 DNA: TGTGCCAGCAGTTTAAATCGGGTAACCGGGGAGCTGTTTTTT.

This clonotype was counted ten times or more. V and J are TRBV4-3 and TRBJ2-7; TRBD1 is a possible D gene (6 bases). Trimming took off 0 bases at V and 10 bases at J, with 16 bases between the two ends. CDR1 is LGHNA and CDR2 is YSLEER in the germline V gene. The CDR3 loop spans 14 amino acids. Here the CDR3 DNA reads TGCGCCAGCAGCCAAGATAGCCAGGGGCCCAGTCAGTACTTC. It codes for CASSQDSQGPSQYF.

This clonotype was seen many times. The chain has TRBV18 and TRBJ2-5; no firm D call. Trimming stripped 2 bases from V and 7 bases from J, with 8 bases between. The V gene's germline CDR1 is KGHSH and CDR2 LQKENI. The CDR3 is 12 residues long. The DNA of the CDR3 is TGTGCCAGCTCACCAGTAGCCGGGACCCAGTACTTC. Protein: CASSPVAGTQYF.

The chain carries TRBV6-1 and TRBJ2-1, with a possible D match to TRBD1 (5 bases). Germline lookup yields CDR1 MNHNS and CDR2 SASEGT. V lost 5 bases to trimming and J lost 7 bases, with 18 bases between them. The CDR3 consists of 15 residues. The CDR3 spells CASSPRQYQGNEQFF. For the CDR3, the DNA is TGTGCCAGCAGTCCGCGACAGTACCAAGGGAATGAGCAGTTCTTC.

This clonotype occurred many times. The V gene is TRBV12-3 or TRBV12-4, the J gene TRBJ2-2, with TRBD2 identical over 13 bases. The V gene end was trimmed by 5 bases and the J gene end by 3 bases; junction bases not matched to a gene: 6. There are 17 residues in the CDR3. CDR3 amino acids: CASSPQTSGGHTGELFF. CDR3 bases: TGTGCCAGCAGTCCCCAGACTAGCGGGGGGCACACCGGGGAGCTGTTTTTT.

In this sample, this clonotype turned up many times. This chain links TRBV4-1 with TRBJ2-2; no reliable D call. The CDR3 has 17 amino acids. Germline V CDR1 and CDR2: MGHRA, YSYEKL. Trimming left V 0 bases short and J 9 bases short, with 20 bases between. CDR3 sequence reads: CASSQDHALRTGRELFF. The DNA of the CDR3 is TGCGCCAGCAGCCAAGATCACGCCTTACGAACGGGCCGGGAGCTGTTTTTT.

This clonotype was recorded at least ten times. This chain uses TRBV29-1 with TRBJ2-3, with D perhaps TRBD1 or TRBD2 (5 bases each). This CDR3 is built from 12 residues. Germline V CDR1 and CDR2: SQVTM, ANQGSEA. Trimming removed 7 bases at V and 4 bases at J, with 12 bases between. The CDR3 DNA follows: TGCAGCGCCGGAGGACAATCAGATACGCAGTATTTT. It is translated as CSAGGQSDTQYF.

V is TRBV25-1 and J is TRBJ1-2; TRBD1 matches 8 bases. From germline, CDR1 is MGHDK and CDR2 SYGVNS. Trimming at V came to 6 bases and at J to 5 bases, leaving 2 bases not matched to a gene. This CDR3 region has 12 residues. As DNA, the CDR3 is TGTGCCAGCAGGACAGGGGCATATGGCTACACCTTC. The encoded protein is CASRTGAYGYTF.

This clonotype was counted ten times or more. CDR3 bases: TGCAGTGCTAGAGGGGGCGGGAGGGCCCGCACCGGGGAGCTGTTTTTT. This codes for CSARGGGRARTGELFF. The chain couples TRBV20-1 to TRBJ2-2; 9 positions agree with TRBD2. V was clipped by 1 base and J by 4 bases; unmatched bases: 7. This CDR3 is built from 16 residues. Germline V lookup: CDR1 DFQATT, CDR2 SNEGSKA (reference sequence).

This clonotype occurred many times. V usage is TRBV9 and J usage is TRBJ1-5; the D is unclear. V shed 0 bases and J shed 3 bases, with 4 bases lying between them. Germline V gene data show CDR1 as SGDLS and CDR2 as YYNGEE. The CDR3 loop spans 13 amino acids. CDR3 bases: TGTGCCAGCAGCGTAGATCCCAATCAGCCCCAGCATTTT. It yields the protein CASSVDPNQPQHF.

The chain is built from TRBV5-5 and TRBJ1-5; D gene unclear. This CDR3 is built from 15 residues. Per the germline V gene, CDR1 is SGHKS and CDR2 is YYEKEE (reference sequence). V lost 1 base to trimming and J lost 2 bases, with 10 bases between them. CDR3 sequence (DNA): TGTGCCAGCAGCTTGTTAGGTTTGGGCAATCAGCCCCAGCATTTT. This translates into CASSLLGLGNQPQHF.

This clonotype was recorded at least ten times. The chain recombines TRBV3-1 with TRBJ2-1; 8 positions agree with TRBD1. The CDR3 sequence is 14 residues long. CDR1 LGHDT and CDR2 YNNKEL come from the germline V gene (reference sequence). V was pared by 1 base and J by 7 bases, with 3 bases of the junction left unmatched. CDR3: CASSQVNRGNEQFF. As DNA, the CDR3 is TGTGCCAGCAGCCAAGTTAACAGGGGGAATGAGCAGTTCTTC.

The sample holds many counts of this clonotype. The rearrangement joins TRBV5-1 to TRBJ2-7; D perhaps matches TRBD2 (6 bases). This CDR3 region has 14 residues. Germline-derived CDR1 and CDR2 are SGHRS and YFSETQ. Between the trimmed V and J ends, which lost 4 bases and 3 bases, there was a span of 14 bases. CDR3 bases: TGCGCCAGCAGCCTACCGGGAGCGGGCTACGAGCAGTACTTC. This translates into CASSLPGAGYEQYF. The entire variable domain, with the rest obtained from reference TRBV5-1 and TRBJ2-7, is as follows: KAGVTQTPRYLIKTRGQQVTLSCSPISGHRSVSWYQQTPGQGLQFLFEYFSETQRNKGNFPGRFSGRQFSNSRSEMNVSTLELGDSALYLCASSLPGAGYEQYFGPGTRLTVT.

This clonotype was seen a few times. V usage is TRBV19 and J usage is TRBJ1-1; D unclear. Trimming cost V 5 bases and J 1 base, with 5 bases left between them. This CDR3 has 12 amino acids. The germline V gene has CDR1 LNHDA and CDR2 SQIVND (reference sequence). The CDR3 reads CASSHPNTEAFF. The CDR3 nucleotides are TGTGCCAGTAGTCATCCGAACACTGAAGCTTTCTTT.

This clonotype was detected only a few times. The rearrangement uses TRBV5-1 and TRBJ2-2; TRBD2 matches 7 bases. The germline V gene encodes CDR1 SGHRS and CDR2 YFSETQ. V shed 4 bases and J 4 bases; nucleotides not matched to a gene: 4. The CDR3 covers 14 residues. For the CDR3, the DNA is TGCGCCAGCAGCGTGGGGACTACCACCGGGGAGCTGTTTTTT. This encodes CASSVGTTTGELFF.

This sequence joins TRBV18 and TRBJ2-3, with D perhaps matching TRBD2 (6 bases). The V end lost 5 bases, the J end lost 6 bases, and 9 bases lay between the germline ends. The CDR3 covers 12 residues. The germline gives CDR1 KGHSH, CDR2 LQKENI. CDR3 DNA sequence: TGTGCCAGCTCAACTAGCCGGGATACGCAGTATTTT. Translated: CASSTSRDTQYF.

V and J are TRBV20-1 and TRBJ2-3; D may correspond to TRBD1 or TRBD2 (5 bases each). The CDR3 spans 13 residues. Trimming pared 6 bases from V and 3 bases from J, leaving 13 bases between. Germline CDR1 and CDR2: DFQATT and SNEGSKA (reference sequence). The CDR3 DNA sequence: TGCAGTGCACCGGGAAAGGGGACAGATACGCAGTATTTT. It encodes CSAPGKGTDTQYF.

This clonotype showed up many times. The V and J genes are TRBV2 and TRBJ2-1; D possibly corresponds to TRBD2 (7 bases). V was clipped by 8 bases and J by 10 bases, with 21 bases between them. There are 14 residues in the CDR3. In germline, CDR1 is SNHLY, CDR2 FYNNEI. The CDR3 loop reads CASRGGGVQGEQFF. In DNA form, the CDR3 reads TGTGCCAGCCGGGGAGGGGGAGTACAGGGCGAGCAGTTCTTC.

This clonotype was seen at least ten times. The chain joins TRBV15 to TRBJ2-3; D is perhaps TRBD1 or TRBD2 (5 bases each). V dropped 0 bases and J dropped 2 bases, with 12 bases sitting between them. The CDR3 contains 16 residues. Looked up from germline, CDR1 is LNHNV and CDR2 is YYDKDF (reference sequence). CDR3 nucleotides: TGTGCCACCAGCAGAGACGGCCCAGGGACCACAGATACGCAGTATTTT. Translation: CATSRDGPGTTDTQYF.

This clonotype was seen a few times. V usage is TRBV5-8 and J usage is TRBJ1-5; D gene uncertain. The CDR3 runs to 12 residues. V was cut by 3 bases and J by 7 bases, with 8 bases left in between. Germline V gene data show CDR1 as SGHTS and CDR2 as YDEGEE. CDR3 bases: TGTGCCAGCAGCTACTTAAAGCAGCCCCAGCATTTT. It codes for CASSYLKQPQHF.